The 2 T cell receptor beta chains below come from one sample, sequenced in a study of cytomegalovirus exposure and HLA in healthy donors. PCR used 60 Vbeta primers and 13 Jbeta primers. The repertoire was sequenced with immunoSEQ multiplex PCR; TCRdb's copy has only in-frame clones and lacks some. The sample features around 200,000 clones, with around 0.95% in its top ten. Sequencing was carried out using PBMCs. The receptors derive from a woman under 40 in good health and CMV-seropositive.

The chain combines TRBV27 with TRBJ1-2, with 9 nucleotides matching TRBD1. The V gene end was trimmed by 3 bases and the J gene end by 2 bases; junction bases not matched to a gene: 10. Germline CDR1 reads MNHEY; CDR2 reads SMNVEV (reference sequence). The CDR3 sequence is 17 residues long. CDR3 DNA sequence: TGTGCCAGCAGTTTTGTGGGACAGGGAAAGGCGAACTATGGCTACACCTTC. Protein: CASSFVGQGKANYGYTF.

The chain links TRBV6-5 to TRBJ1-1; unclear D gene. V dropped 5 bases and J dropped 5 bases, with 9 bases sitting between them. The CDR3 is 12 residues long. Germline V lookup: CDR1 MNHEY, CDR2 SVGAGI. In DNA, the CDR3 is TGTGCCAGCAGTCGAGGAGGGACTGAAGCTTTCTTT. This sequence encodes CASSRGGTEAFF.